This record looks at one T cell receptor beta chain sequence and its context. Its antigen is still unknown. Repertoires were generated with immunoSEQ multiplex PCR, while TCRdb's copy carries only in-frame clones and drops some. The sample lists some 30,000 clones, about nine tenths occurring once. The sample comes from a study of PD-L1 blockade in urothelial cancer. At the level of the study: Blood was subjected to analysis at 3 weeks (second dose) and 6 weeks following treatment start.

Study-level points and caveats: Below-median pretreatment blood TCR clonality predicted better survival.

The CDR3 covers 12 residues. V was clipped by 8 bases and J by 6 bases, with 12 bases between them. From germline, CDR1 is SNHLY and CDR2 FYNNEI. This receptor was obtained from a middle-aged man with urothelial cancer. The rearrangement links TRBV2 to TRBJ2-3, with D tentatively TRBD2 (6 bases). Sequences were derived from PBMCs, sampled around atezolizumab (anti-PD-L1) treatment. The CDR3 DNA sequence: TGTGCCAGCGACATGCGGGATGATACGCAGTATTTT. This translates into CASDMRDDTQYF.